This TCR beta chain was sequenced during a study of T cells in Graves' hyperthyroidism and ophthalmopathy (dated by TCRdb to the late 2010s). Concerning the study at large: Peripheral blood was collected at initial diagnosis, before any treatment. After blood sampling, hyperthyroidism patients were treated with methimazole at a starting dose of 30 mg daily, and ophthalmopathy patients were treated with high-dose intravenous methylprednisolone. Whether ophthalmopathy could be predicted prospectively was tested in an independent validation cohort made up of under 20 hyperthyroidism patients plus 17 patients who later progressed to ophthalmopathy. For training and testing, the 110 or so patients in the discovery cohort were randomly divided in a 7:3 ratio. To identify TCR V-J signatures that set the groups apart, the researchers used a discovery cohort of about a hundred patients, made up of some 41 with Graves' ophthalmopathy and some 58 with stable Graves' hyperthyroidism. The paper describes TCR Vbeta CDR3 sequencing of about 140 peripheral blood samples, made up of 43 ophthalmopathy patients, some 80 hyperthyroidism patients and about 17 progressor patients. Thyroid tissue and blood T-cell repertoires from six Graves' hyperthyroidism patients were also compared in the study.

Its CDR3 holds 16 amino acids, cysteine through phenylalanine. Just CDR3 DNA is preserved here, 48 bases in frame from base 1. The V end gives up 5 bases and the J end 2 bases, leaving 7 bases in the junction not matched to a gene. CDR1 and CDR2 are read off the germline V gene as MNHNS and SASEGT. Note on this clonotype: The clone's antigen remains unknown. No base qualities exist here, and no much larger clone lies one base off it.

Findings and caveats that apply to the study as a whole: Ophthalmopathy was separated from stable hyperthyroidism by a 13 V-J signature model, with approximately 86% sensitivity and about 81% specificity obtained in cross-validation and 80%/75% obtained in testing. In validation, the model predicted progression to ophthalmopathy with roughly 66% sensitivity and less than 75% specificity, a median of 6.5 months before onset. Most expanded thyroid clonotypes (frequency above 0.001) were also detected in blood, a finding suggesting that blood repertoires may reflect thyroid immune responses. No statistical method was used to fix the sample size in advance, and group allocation was not hidden from the investigators.

Amplification of TCR beta CDR3 regions was carried out from RNA transcripts. The first round of RT-PCR for the TCR CDR3 was performed with the HTBI primer set and the Qiagen OneStep RT-PCR kit. A second multiplex PCR round built the libraries, followed by size selection and purification. Libraries were sequenced paired-end with 100 bp reads on an Illumina HiSeq2000. The published analysis was carried out like this. Raw data were processed with SOAPnuke, discarding reads with adapters, uncalled bases, mean Phred below 15, or no exact constant-primer or identifier match. High-quality paired reads were merged with COPE v1.2.5, and unique nucleotide sequences were defined as clonotypes. MiTCR v1.1 was used to align the clonotypes against IMGT TRBV, TRBD and TRBJ reference segments. Only V-J combinations with frequency above 0.0001, covering 99.2% of repertoires, were analysed. The TCS score was defined as F50 (clonal expansion) divided by E x V (chaos), with BLOSUM62-based TCRdist calculated between CDR3 peptides within each V-J. Welch's t-statistics and random forest reduced around 520 V-J features to roughly 13, which were used in a naive Bayes classifier (R e1071). TCRdb's own reprocessing of the public reads used fastp at Q25 and MiXCR and kept productive beta chains. For every CDR3 protein sequence, its rows merge into one entry that carries the most common genes and DNA. V and J calls and clone size were set by TCRdb, not the authors. Here the sample has a few hundred thousand distinct CDR3 sequences; 15% to 19% occur a single time. The ten largest account for roughly 26% of the sample.

Hyperthyroidism patients were newly diagnosed, had a disease duration of under 2 months, and were aged 18 to 65 years. Any patient with an uncontrolled infection, another autoimmune disease, pregnancy or lactation was excluded. Diagnoses were based on clinical symptoms, serum thyroxine and TRAb, thyroid ultrasound and orbital computed tomography. Blood from progressor patients was drawn when they were first diagnosed with hyperthyroidism, before any ophthalmopathy symptoms appeared. Ficoll-Paque density gradient centrifugation was used to isolate PBMCs from approximately 11 ml of fresh peripheral blood. Progressor patients were defined as those initially diagnosed with Graves' hyperthyroidism in whom ophthalmopathy developed during follow-up. Total RNA was extracted using Trizol reagent, and RNA quality was assessed on an Agilent 2100 Bioanalyzer.

The chain is encoded by TRBV6-1 joined to TRBJ2-7; 12 central bases correspond to TRBD2. Sequenced: blood. The origin of this receptor is a woman aged 18-30 years with Graves' hyperthyroidism that later progressed to Graves' ophthalmopathy. The bases read TGTGCCAGCAGTTTAACGAGGACTAGCGGGACCTACGAGCAGTACTTC. Its protein product is CASSLTRTSGTYEQYF.